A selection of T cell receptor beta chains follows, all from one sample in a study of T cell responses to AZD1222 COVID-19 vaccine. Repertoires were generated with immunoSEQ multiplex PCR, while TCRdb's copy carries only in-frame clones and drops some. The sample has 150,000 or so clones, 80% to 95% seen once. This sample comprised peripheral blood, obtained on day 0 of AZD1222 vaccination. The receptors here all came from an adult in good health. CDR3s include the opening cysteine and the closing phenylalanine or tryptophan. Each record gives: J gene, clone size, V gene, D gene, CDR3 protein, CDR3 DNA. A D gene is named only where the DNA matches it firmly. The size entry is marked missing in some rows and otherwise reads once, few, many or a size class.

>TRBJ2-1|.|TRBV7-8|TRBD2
CASSSLAGNEQFF
TGTGCCAGCAGTTCACTAGCGGGCAATGAGCAGTTCTTC
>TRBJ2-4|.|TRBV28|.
CASSYVRQQNIQYF
TGTGCCAGCAGCTATGTCCGCCAGCAAAACATTCAGTACTTC
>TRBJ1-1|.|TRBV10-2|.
CASSEEGTAFF
TGCGCCAGCAGTGAAGAGGGTACAGCTTTCTTT
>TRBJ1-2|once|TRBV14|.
CASSQGNRANYGYTF
TGTGCCAGCAGCCAAGGGAACAGGGCGAACTATGGCTACACCTTC
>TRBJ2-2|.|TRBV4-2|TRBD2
CASSPGLAGGPETGELFF
TGTGCCAGCAGCCCCGGACTAGCGGGGGGGCCGGAAACCGGGGAGCTGTTTTTT
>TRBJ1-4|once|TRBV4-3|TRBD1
CASSGQTGTNEKLFF
TGCGCCAGCAGCGGACAGACAGGGACAAATGAAAAACTGTTTTTT
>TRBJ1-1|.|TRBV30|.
CAWFQRRGNTEAFF
TGTGCCTGGTTTCAGAGAAGAGGGAACACTGAAGCTTTCTTT
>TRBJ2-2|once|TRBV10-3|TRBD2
CAISARMAGGAGELFF
TGTGCCATCAGTGCCCGGATGGCGGGGGGGGCCGGGGAGCTGTTTTTT
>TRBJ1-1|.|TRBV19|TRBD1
CASSIKGRTGGAKFEAFF
TGTGCCAGTAGTATAAAGGGGAGGACAGGGGGCGCGAAGTTTGAAGCTTTCTTT
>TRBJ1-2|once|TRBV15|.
CATSREDRSYGYTF
TGTGCCACCAGCAGAGAAGATAGATCCTATGGCTACACCTTC
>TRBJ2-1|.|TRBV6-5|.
CASSYSGGPNEQFF
TGTGCCAGCAGTTACTCCGGGGGGCCCAATGAGCAGTTCTTC